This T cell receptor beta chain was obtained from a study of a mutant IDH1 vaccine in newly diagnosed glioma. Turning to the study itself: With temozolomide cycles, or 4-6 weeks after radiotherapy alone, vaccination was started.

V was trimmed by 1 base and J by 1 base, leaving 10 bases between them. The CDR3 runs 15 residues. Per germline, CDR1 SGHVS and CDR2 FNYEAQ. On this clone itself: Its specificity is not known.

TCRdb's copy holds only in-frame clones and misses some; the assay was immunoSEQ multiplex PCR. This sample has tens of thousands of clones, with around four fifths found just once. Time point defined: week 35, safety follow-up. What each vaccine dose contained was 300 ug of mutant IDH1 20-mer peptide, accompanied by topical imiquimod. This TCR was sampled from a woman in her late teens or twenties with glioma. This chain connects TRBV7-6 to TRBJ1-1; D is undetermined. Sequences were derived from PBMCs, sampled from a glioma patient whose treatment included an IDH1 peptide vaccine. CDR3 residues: CASSLEVTTNTEAFF. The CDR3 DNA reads TGTGCCAGCAGCTTAGAAGTGACAACGAACACTGAAGCTTTCTTT.